This T cell receptor beta chain was retrieved from a study of cytomegalovirus exposure and HLA in healthy donors. This clone was recorded once. Its antigen is not identified. Germline-derived CDR1 and CDR2 are SGHVS and FQNEAQ. Trimming took off 5 bases at V and 6 bases at J, with 13 bases between the two ends. The CDR3 consists of 13 residues. Study-wide points: A later analysis linked a missense DCLRE1C variant to TCR beta V- and J-gene trimming. Some V segments (TRBV6-2 and TRBV6-3 among them) were excluded as indistinguishable. Reports indicate that TCR beta sequences accurately predicted the HLA-A and HLA-B alleles of most subjects.

PCR amplification relied on 60 Vbeta primers (plus 13 Jbeta primers). Source study methods: In a later analysis, 75 million to 95 million unique TCR beta chains included roughly 11 million shared by two or more donors. Only in-frame clones appear in the TCRdb table, and some are missing; sequencing was by immunoSEQ multiplex PCR. The V and J calls and clone size were taken over from that table, and D and trimming were inferred from the DNA. The sample consists of roughly 89,000 clones, about four fifths of them appearing once. This receptor was identified in a woman younger than 45 in good health and CMV-seronegative. The source material was PBMCs. V usage is TRBV7-8 and J usage is TRBJ1-1; D is undetermined. The CDR3 DNA follows: TGTGCCAGCAGCCCCCGGTGGAGCCCTGAAGCTTTCTTT. As protein: CASSPRWSPEAFF.